Sequencing of this TCR beta chain was carried out in a study of blood T cell repertoires in COVID-19. The table came from immunoSEQ multiplex PCR; TCRdb's copy has only in-frame clones and leaves some out. The profile covers about 280,000 clones, with roughly 85% appearing a single time and 2% to 3% taken by the ten largest. The study counted Cohort 3 donors as recovered given two negative PCRs, clearance, or symptom resolution. With 5 bases removed from V and 3 bases from J, the gap between germline ends came to 8 bases. This CDR3 has 13 residues. This clonotype was obtained from a woman aged 45 to 65 who had recovered from COVID-19. Input material: PBMCs or T cells enriched from blood (not recorded which). The rearrangement joins TRBV12-3 or TRBV12-4 to TRBJ1-5; tentative D call: TRBD1 (5 bases). The CDR3 is CASSRQNNQPQHF. The DNA of the CDR3 is TGTGCCAGCAGTCGACAGAACAATCAGCCCCAGCATTTT.